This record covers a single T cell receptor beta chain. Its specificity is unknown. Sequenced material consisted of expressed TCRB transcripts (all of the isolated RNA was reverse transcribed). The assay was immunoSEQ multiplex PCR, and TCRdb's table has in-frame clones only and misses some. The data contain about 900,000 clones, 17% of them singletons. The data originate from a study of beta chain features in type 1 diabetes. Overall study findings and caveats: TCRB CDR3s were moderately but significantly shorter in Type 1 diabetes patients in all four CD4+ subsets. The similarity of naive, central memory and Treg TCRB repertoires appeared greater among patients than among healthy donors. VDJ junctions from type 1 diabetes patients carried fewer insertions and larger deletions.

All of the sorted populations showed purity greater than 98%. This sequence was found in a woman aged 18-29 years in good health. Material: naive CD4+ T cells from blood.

The CDR3 DNA sequence: TGTGCCAGCAGCTCCGACCCCGGACTGAACAATGAGCAGTTCTTC. This gives the protein CASSSDPGLNNEQFF. This chain links TRBV7-2 with TRBJ2-1, with D possibly TRBD2 on 5 matching bases. CDR1 SGHTA and CDR2 FQGNSA come from the germline V gene. Deletions cut 4 bases from V and 5 bases from J, with 15 bases between. This CDR3 is built from 15 residues. The full variable domain, with the rest looked up from reference TRBV7-2 and TRBJ2-1, is GAGVSQSPSNKVTEKGKDVELRCDPISGHTALYWYRQSLGQGLEFLIYFQGNSAPDKSGLPSDRFSAERTGGSVSTLTIQRTQQEDSAVYLCASSSDPGLNNEQFFGPGTRLTVL.